Shown below are 30 T cell receptor beta chains from a single sample sequenced in a study of technical replicates of blood from several donors. Assay used: immunoSEQ multiplex PCR; TCRdb lists only in-frame clones, some missing. The sample yields tens of thousands of clones, roughly 90% seen once. The sample consisted of T cells isolated from PBMCs. Receptors originate from a human donor in good health.

The chain employs TRBV10-3 and TRBJ2-7, with 7 bases aligning to TRBD1. Germline V gene sequence: CDR1 ENHRY, CDR2 SYGVKD. This CDR3 contains 14 residues. Losses at the gene ends were 0 bases for V and 4 bases for J; bases not matched to a gene: 3. This CDR3 reads CAISESGQDYEQYF. CDR3 DNA: TGTGCCATCAGTGAGTCTGGACAGGATTACGAGCAGTACTTC.

CDR3 residues: CATSREAGTYNEQFF. In DNA, the CDR3 is TGTGCCACCAGCAGAGAGGCAGGTACCTACAATGAGCAGTTCTTC. The rearrangement joins TRBV15 to TRBJ2-1; unclear D gene. Germline loops: CDR1 LNHNV, CDR2 YYDKDF (reference sequence). V lost 0 bases, J lost 2 bases, and 8 bases lay in between. The CDR3 consists of 15 residues.

The rearrangement uses TRBV29-1 and TRBJ2-2; 10 bases match TRBD1. CDR1 is SQVTM, CDR2 ANQGSEA, per germline. V lost 6 bases to trimming and J lost 4 bases; unmatched junction nucleotides: 2. This CDR3 is 13 amino acids long. CDR3 amino acids: CSVGDRGTGELFF. The DNA of the CDR3 is TGCAGCGTCGGGGACAGGGGCACCGGGGAGCTGTTTTTT.

CDR3 in amino acids: CAWTPVGVGSPLHF. CDR3 bases: TGTGCCTGGACTCCCGTCGGGGTTGGGTCACCCCTCCACTTT. The chain joins TRBV30 to TRBJ1-6; D ambiguous. In germline, CDR1 is GTSNPN, CDR2 SVGIG (reference sequence). V lost 4 bases to trimming and J lost 10 bases, with 17 bases between them. The CDR3 length is 14 residues.

The V gene is TRBV7-9, the J gene TRBJ1-5, with D perhaps TRBD1 (5 bases). The CDR3 sequence is 12 residues long. Trimming left V 6 bases short and J 11 bases short, with 14 bases between. The germline CDR1 and CDR2 sequences are SEHNR and FQNEAQ (reference sequence). In nucleotides, the CDR3 is TGTGCCAGCAGTTCCGCGGGGGGTACCCAGCATTTT. Translated, it gives CASSSAGGTQHF.

The J gene is TRBJ2-7, the V gene TRBV5-4; 11 nucleotides agree with TRBD1. This CDR3 comprises 13 residues. V lost 3 bases and J lost 5; bases outside the gene matches: 1. CDR1 is SGHNT and CDR2 is YYREEE in the germline V gene (reference sequence). The CDR3 DNA reads TGTGCCAGCAGCTGGGACAGGGGGAACGAGCAGTACTTC. It encodes CASSWDRGNEQYF.

The chain uses TRBV6-5 and TRBJ2-1; 8 bases are shared with TRBD2. CDR1 and CDR2 from the germline V gene are MNHEY and SVGAGI. The J segment lost 7 bases and the V segment lost 0 bases, leaving 8 bases of the junction unmatched. The CDR3 covers 16 residues. The CDR3 here is CASSYSTSLAGNEQFF. Written as DNA, the CDR3 is TGTGCCAGCAGTTACTCGACGAGCTTAGCGGGAAATGAGCAGTTCTTC.

CDR3 nucleotide sequence: TGTGCCAGCAGCCAAGGGACTTACAATGAGCAGTTCTTC. It specifies CASSQGTYNEQFF. V gene TRBV14 combines with J gene TRBJ2-1, with D perhaps matching TRBD2 (5 bases). Germline CDR1 and CDR2: SGHDN and FVKESK. This CDR3 is built from 13 residues. V was clipped by 1 base and J by 4 bases, with 5 bases between them. Variable domain in full (rest from reference TRBV14 and TRBJ2-1): EAGVTQFPSHSVIEKGQTVTLRCDPISGHDNLYWYRRVMGKEIKFLLHFVKESKQDESGMPNNRFLAERTGGTYSTLKVQPAELEDSGVYFCASSQGTYNEQFFGPGTRLTVL.

The chain couples TRBV4-3 to TRBJ2-1; D call uncertain. The V gene's germline CDR1 is LGHNA and CDR2 YSLEER. CDR3 length: 17 amino acids. Deletions cut 2 bases from V and 0 bases from J, with 14 bases between. The CDR3 DNA follows: TGCGCCAGCAGCCAATCGTCTGGAGCGAGCTCCTACAATGAGCAGTTCTTC. Translating it yields CASSQSSGASSYNEQFF.

The V gene is TRBV20-1, the J gene TRBJ2-7; unclear D gene. V shed 3 bases and J shed 4 bases, with 7 bases lying between them. CDR3 length equals 11 residues. Germline V CDR1 and CDR2: DFQATT, SNEGSKA (reference sequence). This chain's CDR3 is CSASAGYEQYF. CDR3 DNA: TGCAGTGCTAGTGCCGGGTACGAGCAGTACTTC.

This clone was detected only a few times. This sequence joins TRBV19 and TRBJ2-7; the D gene is possibly TRBD2 (5 bases). CDR1 is LNHDA and CDR2 is SQIVND in the germline V gene (reference sequence). The CDR3 has 13 amino acids. Trimming shortened V by 3 bases and J by 4 bases, and 10 bases separated the two germline ends. In nucleotides, the CDR3 is TGTGCCAGTAGTATCGGGGATTCGTACGAGCAGTACTTC. It translates to CASSIGDSYEQYF.

This chain links TRBV4-1 with TRBJ1-3, with D perhaps TRBD1 (6 bases). The CDR3 consists of 16 residues. Per the germline V gene, CDR1 is MGHRA and CDR2 is YSYEKL. V lost 4 bases to trimming and J lost 0 bases, with 13 bases between them. CDR3 protein: CASSPTGQSSGNTIYF. Here the CDR3 DNA reads TGCGCCAGCAGCCCCACCGGACAGTCCTCTGGAAACACCATATATTTT.

This chain links TRBV20-1 with TRBJ2-1; 8 bases align to TRBD2. Germline V gives CDR1 DFQATT, CDR2 SNEGSKA (reference sequence). This CDR3 has 11 amino acids. V shed 4 bases, J shed 14 bases, and the junction held 7 bases outside the gene matches. In DNA, the CDR3 is TGCAGTGCTACTATAGCGGGATCGAAGTTCTTC. Amino acids: CSATIAGSKFF.

The gene calls are TRBV2 and TRBJ2-5; the D gene is possibly TRBD2 (5 bases). The length of the CDR3 is 16 residues. Germline values: CDR1 SNHLY, CDR2 FYNNEI. Trimming pared 4 bases from V and 1 base from J, leaving 16 bases between. CDR3 in DNA: TGTGCCAGCAGTGGGGTTGCGGGCGCACTCCAAGAGACCCAGTACTTC. This gives the protein CASSGVAGALQETQYF. Looking up the rest from reference TRBV2 and TRBJ2-5 gives the full variable domain: EPEVTQTPSHQVTQMGQEVILRCVPISNHLYFYWYRQILGQKVEFLVSFYNNEISEKSEIFDDQFSVERPDGSNFTLKIRSTKLEDSAMYFCASSGVAGALQETQYFGPGTRLLVL.

The V call is TRBV29-1, the J call TRBJ2-3; 7 nucleotides agree with TRBD1. Germline V lookup: CDR1 SQVTM, CDR2 ANQGSEA. CDR3 size: 12 residues. J was trimmed by 2 bases and V by 6 bases; bases with no gene match: 2. CDR3 loop: CSVGQSTDTQYF. The CDR3 DNA sequence: TGCAGCGTGGGACAGTCCACAGATACGCAGTATTTT.

This clone was counted a single time. This chain joins TRBV19 and TRBJ2-7, with D uncertain. This CDR3 has 14 amino acids. Germline-derived CDR1 and CDR2 are LNHDA and SQIVND (reference sequence). V lost 1 base and J lost 5, with 12 bases in between. CDR3 residues: CASSIGEAVHEQYF. The CDR3 nucleotides read TGTGCCAGTAGTATAGGTGAGGCGGTCCACGAGCAGTACTTC.

This chain joins TRBV27 and TRBJ2-1, with no clear D. The CDR3 sequence is 13 residues long. V was shortened by 6 bases and J by 8 bases, with 14 bases between the two germline ends. Germline loops: CDR1 MNHEY, CDR2 SMNVEV (reference sequence). CDR3 bases: TGTGCCAGCAGCCCTCCCCGAGTGGATGAGCAGTTCTTC. Its translation is CASSPPRVDEQFF.

The J gene is TRBJ1-1, the V gene TRBV6-5; D gene ambiguous. V was cut by 5 bases and J by 7 bases, with 11 bases left in between. The CDR3 has 12 residues. Germline values: CDR1 MNHEY, CDR2 SVGAGI. The CDR3 is CASSGSGIEAFF. The CDR3 DNA reads TGTGCCAGCAGTGGTTCAGGTATTGAAGCTTTCTTT.

The V call is TRBV7-8, the J call TRBJ1-5; the D gene is possibly TRBD1 (5 bases). V was clipped by 1 base and J by 6 bases, with 13 bases between them. The germline gives CDR1 SGHVS, CDR2 FQNEAQ. This CDR3 has 15 residues. CDR3 sequence: CASSLDWGGSQPQHF. The CDR3, as DNA: TGTGCCAGCAGCTTAGATTGGGGGGGAAGTCAGCCCCAGCATTTT. Looking up the rest from reference TRBV7-8 and TRBJ1-5 gives the full variable domain: GAGVSQSPRYKVAKRGQDVALRCDPISGHVSLFWYQQALGQGPEFLTYFQNEAQLDKSGLPSDRFFAERPEGSVSTLKIQRTQQEDSAVYLCASSLDWGGSQPQHFGDGTRLSIL.

The chain recombines TRBV7-9 with TRBJ1-2, with 10 bases matching TRBD1. The CDR3 contains 17 residues. J lost 6 bases, V lost 5 bases, and 15 bases had no gene match. The V gene's germline CDR1 is SEHNR and CDR2 FQNEAQ (reference sequence). The chain's CDR3 is CASSAYKGGTGDHGYTF. The DNA of the CDR3 is TGTGCCAGCAGCGCTTACAAAGGGGGGACAGGGGACCATGGCTACACCTTC.

The CDR3, as DNA: TGTGCCAGCAGCGTAGGATTTAGGGGGTTGGGAGGCTACACCTTC. It translates to CASSVGFRGLGGYTF. The chain recombines TRBV9 with TRBJ1-2, with a possible D match to TRBD1 (6 bases). V was pared by 0 bases and J by 8 bases, with 17 bases between. Germline loops: CDR1 SGDLS, CDR2 YYNGEE. The CDR3 extends over 15 amino acids.

The J gene is TRBJ2-3, the V gene TRBV19; 7 nucleotides line up with TRBD2. V trimming: 7 bases; J trimming: 5 bases; junction bases outside the gene matches: 12. CDR3 length: 15 amino acids. Germline values: CDR1 LNHDA, CDR2 SQIVND (reference sequence). The CDR3 bases are TGTGCCAGTATGGGGAGGGAGGGCCTAGGAGATACGCAGTATTTT. Translated, it gives CASMGREGLGDTQYF.

The chain has TRBV5-6 and TRBJ1-1; no clear D gene. Germline assignment: CDR1 SGHDT and CDR2 YYEEEE. V shed 2 bases and J shed 0 bases, with 5 bases lying between them. The CDR3 loop spans 13 amino acids. As DNA, the CDR3 is TGTGCCAGCAGCTTCTATATGAACACTGAAGCTTTCTTT. Its protein is CASSFYMNTEAFF.

V and J are TRBV30 and TRBJ1-4, with no clear D. The germline V gene has CDR1 GTSNPN and CDR2 SVGIG (reference sequence). V gave up 2 bases and J gave up 5 bases, with 6 bases separating them. The CDR3 is made up of 12 amino acids. The CDR3 loop reads CAWSPLNEKLFF. The DNA of the CDR3 is TGTGCCTGGAGTCCGTTAAATGAAAAACTGTTTTTT.

DNA of the CDR3: TGTGCCAGCAGCTTGGCCCCGGGACAGGGGGCTAGTCAGCCCCAGCATTTT. Residues: CASSLAPGQGASQPQHF. V and J are TRBV5-8 and TRBJ1-5, with 12 bases fitting TRBD1. The CDR3 is 17 residues long. Germline V gene lookup returns CDR1 SGHTS and CDR2 YDEGEE. V shed 0 bases and J 6 bases; nucleotides not matched to a gene: 7.

This clone has more than one count but fewer than ten. V and J are TRBV30 and TRBJ1-4; the match to TRBD1 covers 10 bases. Trimming at V came to 2 bases and at J to 13 bases, leaving 4 bases not matched to a gene. CDR1 is GTSNPN, CDR2 SVGIG, per germline (reference sequence). The CDR3 contains 12 residues. The CDR3 reads CAWSPGQGILFF. CDR3 nucleotides: TGTGCCTGGAGTCCGGGACAGGGGATACTGTTTTTT.

The genes are TRBV13 and TRBJ2-5, with D possibly being TRBD2 (6 bases). CDR1 and CDR2 (germline): PRHDT, FYEKMQ (reference sequence). The CDR3 has 13 residues. V was cut by 7 bases and J by 6 bases, with 15 bases left in between. Written as DNA, the CDR3 is TGTGCCAGCACCTACGGGAGTATGCAGACCCAGTACTTC. It is translated as CASTYGSMQTQYF.

J is TRBJ1-2 and V is TRBV18; D possibly corresponds to TRBD1 (6 bases). The CDR3 has 14 amino acids. V lost 5 bases and J lost 8, with 18 bases in between. Per the germline V gene, CDR1 is KGHSH and CDR2 is LQKENI. CDR3 sequence: CASSALQGLQGYTF. In DNA form, the CDR3 reads TGTGCCAGCTCAGCGTTACAGGGTTTACAGGGCTACACCTTC.

About this clone: The junction departs from the called germline gene at one end, perhaps through a read error. This chain uses TRBV5-6 with TRBJ1-2; D not certain. The CDR3 length is 15 residues. Germline assignment: CDR1 SGHDT and CDR2 YYEEEE. The CDR3 DNA reads TGTGCCAGCAGTTTGGCACTCGCTGGCGGCTATGGCTACACCTTC. Its protein product is CASSLALAGGYGYTF.

The rearrangement joins TRBV7-9 to TRBJ2-3; 8 bases fit TRBD2. The germline V gene has CDR1 SEHNR and CDR2 FQNEAQ (reference sequence). Trimming removed 8 bases from V and 4 bases from J; junction bases left unmatched: 5. This CDR3 comprises 13 residues. CDR3 protein: CASWREEPDTQYF. CDR3 in DNA: TGTGCCAGCTGGCGGGAGGAGCCAGATACGCAGTATTTT.